One sample yielded the 9 T cell receptor beta chains listed below, sequenced in a study of blood T cell repertoires in COVID-19 (TCRdb year 2020). The library relied on the immunoSEQ multiplex PCR assay. Here the immuneACCESS table is served through TCRdb, limited to in-frame sequences with V and J called. Missing clones are a known gap in these copies; in checked studies unresolved V genes cover under half, and the rest lacks a known reason. Recorded for this sample are about 200,000 clones; 86% of them occurred a single time. In total, the top ten clones hold 4.5% to 7% of the sample. Sequencing was done on a sample of PBMCs or T cells enriched from blood (not recorded which). The receptors were sampled from a man aged 40-49 years with acute COVID-19.

This clone was seen at least ten times. The gene calls are TRBV27 and TRBJ1-1, with a weak D call TRBD1 (5 bases). Germline CDR1 reads MNHEY; CDR2 reads SMNVEV (reference sequence). V lost 2 bases and J 2 bases, leaving 9 bases between the germline ends. The length of the CDR3 is 14 residues. In nucleotides, the CDR3 is TGTGCCAGCAGTTTAGGACAAATAAACACTGAAGCTTTCTTT. Translated, it gives CASSLGQINTEAFF.

The chain has TRBV7-2 and TRBJ2-5, with 7 bases matching TRBD1. This CDR3 comprises 17 residues. Germline V gene sequence: CDR1 SGHTA, CDR2 FQGNSA. V lost 4 bases, J lost 2 bases, and 13 bases stayed unmatched. The CDR3: CASSSSINRQGQETQYF. CDR3 in DNA: TGTGCCAGCAGCTCATCAATCAATAGACAGGGTCAAGAGACCCAGTACTTC.

On this clone itself: Other DNA sequences in the same sample also yield this CDR3. This chain uses TRBV28 with TRBJ2-5; D perhaps matches TRBD1 (5 bases). The V end lost 3 bases, the J end lost 1 base, and 12 bases lay between the germline ends. CDR1 and CDR2 from the germline V gene are MDHEN and SYDVKM. CDR3 length: 15 residues. For the CDR3, the DNA is TGTGCCAGCAGTTTGCTTGGACACCTCCAAGAGACCCAGTACTTC. Translated: CASSLLGHLQETQYF.

The V call is TRBV9, the J call TRBJ2-2; D ambiguous. The CDR3 runs 15 residues. Trimming took off 1 base at V and 0 bases at J, with 7 bases between the two ends. Looked up from germline, CDR1 is SGDLS and CDR2 is YYNGEE. CDR3 region: CASSVLTANTGELFF. The CDR3 DNA sequence: TGTGCCAGCAGCGTACTAACAGCGAACACCGGGGAGCTGTTTTTT.

The chain has TRBV30 and TRBJ1-6, with D hard to call. CDR1 is GTSNPN, CDR2 SVGIG, per germline (reference sequence). Trimming stripped 2 bases from V and 10 bases from J, with 15 bases between. This CDR3 region has 14 residues. CDR3 DNA: TGTGCCTGGAGTCGCCGAGGAGGCGGCTCACCCCTCCACTTT. The encoded protein is CAWSRRGGGSPLHF.

V is TRBV11-2 and J is TRBJ2-3; D is possibly TRBD1 (5 bases). V lost 0 bases and J 2 bases, leaving 6 bases between the germline ends. The germline CDR1 and CDR2 sequences are SGHAT and FQNNGV. This CDR3 has 14 amino acids. The DNA for the CDR3 is TGTGCCAGCAGCTTAGACAGGGTCACAGATACGCAGTATTTT. Its translation: CASSLDRVTDTQYF.

V and J are TRBV7-9 and TRBJ2-5; D gene uncertain. V was cut by 4 bases and J by 2 bases, with 5 bases left in between. The CDR3 covers 12 residues. Germline loops: CDR1 SEHNR, CDR2 FQNEAQ (reference sequence). CDR3 loop: CASSSSQETQYF. In nucleotides, the CDR3 is TGTGCCAGCAGCTCCTCTCAAGAGACCCAGTACTTC.

The chain recombines TRBV12-3 or TRBV12-4 with TRBJ2-1; TRBD2 matches at 9 bases. The CDR3 is made up of 13 amino acids. V was pared by 6 bases and J by 7 bases, with 4 bases of the junction left unmatched. CDR3 residues: CASRVAGDNEQFF. Here the CDR3 DNA reads TGTGCCAGCAGGGTAGCGGGAGATAATGAGCAGTTCTTC.

The chain is built from TRBV7-9 and TRBJ2-7; TRBD1 aligns across 10 bases. The CDR3 consists of 18 residues. Trimming took 4 bases from V and 2 from J; bases not matched to a gene: 14. Germline-derived CDR1 and CDR2 are SEHNR and FQNEAQ (reference sequence). The CDR3 is CASSSTLTGTGETYEQYF. CDR3 DNA sequence: TGTGCCAGCAGCTCTACCTTAACTGGGACAGGGGAAACCTACGAGCAGTACTTC.